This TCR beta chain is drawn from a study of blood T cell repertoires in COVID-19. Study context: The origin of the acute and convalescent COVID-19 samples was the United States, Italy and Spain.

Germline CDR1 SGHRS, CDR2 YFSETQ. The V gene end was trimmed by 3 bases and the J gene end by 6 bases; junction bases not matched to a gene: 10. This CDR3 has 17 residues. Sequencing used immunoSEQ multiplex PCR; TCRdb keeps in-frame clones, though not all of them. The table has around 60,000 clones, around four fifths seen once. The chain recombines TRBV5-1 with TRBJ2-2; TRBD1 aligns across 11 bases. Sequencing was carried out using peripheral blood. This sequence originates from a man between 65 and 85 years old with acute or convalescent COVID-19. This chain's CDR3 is CASSSNGQGAIAGELFF. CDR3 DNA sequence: TGCGCCAGCAGCTCAAACGGACAGGGGGCGATCGCCGGGGAGCTGTTTTTT.